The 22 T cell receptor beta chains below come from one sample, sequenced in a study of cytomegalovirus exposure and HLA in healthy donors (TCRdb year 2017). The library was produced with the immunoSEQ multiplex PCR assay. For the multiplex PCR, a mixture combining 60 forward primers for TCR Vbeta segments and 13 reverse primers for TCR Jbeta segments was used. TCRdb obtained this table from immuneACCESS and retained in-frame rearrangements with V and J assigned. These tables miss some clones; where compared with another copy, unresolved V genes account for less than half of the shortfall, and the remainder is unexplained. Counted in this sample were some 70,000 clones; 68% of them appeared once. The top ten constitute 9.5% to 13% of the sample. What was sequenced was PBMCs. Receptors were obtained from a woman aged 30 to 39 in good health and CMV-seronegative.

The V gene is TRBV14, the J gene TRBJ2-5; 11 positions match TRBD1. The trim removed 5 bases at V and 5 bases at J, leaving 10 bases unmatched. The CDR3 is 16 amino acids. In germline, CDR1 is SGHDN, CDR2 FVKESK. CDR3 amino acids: CASSATGQGARETQYF. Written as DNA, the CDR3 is TGTGCCAGCAGCGCAACCGGACAGGGGGCGCGGGAGACCCAGTACTTC.

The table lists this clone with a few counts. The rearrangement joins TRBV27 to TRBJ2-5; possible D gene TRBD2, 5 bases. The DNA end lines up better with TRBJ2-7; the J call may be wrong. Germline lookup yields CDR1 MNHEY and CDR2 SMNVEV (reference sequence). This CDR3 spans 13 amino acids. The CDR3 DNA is TGTGCCAGCAGCCCCCGCGCGGGCTACGAGCAGTACTTC. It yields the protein CASSPRAGYEQYF.

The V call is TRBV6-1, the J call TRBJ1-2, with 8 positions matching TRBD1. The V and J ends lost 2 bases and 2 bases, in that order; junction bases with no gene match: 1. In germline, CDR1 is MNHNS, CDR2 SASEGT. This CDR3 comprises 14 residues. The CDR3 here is CASSERDRNYGYTF. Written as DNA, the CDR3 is TGTGCCAGCAGTGAAAGGGACAGGAACTATGGCTACACCTTC.

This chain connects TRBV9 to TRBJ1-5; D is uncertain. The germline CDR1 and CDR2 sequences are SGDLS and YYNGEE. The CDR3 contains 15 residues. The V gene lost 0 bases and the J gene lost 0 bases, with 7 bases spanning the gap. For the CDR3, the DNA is TGTGCCAGCAGCGTAGGTCGGGATAGCAATCAGCCCCAGCATTTT. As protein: CASSVGRDSNQPQHF.

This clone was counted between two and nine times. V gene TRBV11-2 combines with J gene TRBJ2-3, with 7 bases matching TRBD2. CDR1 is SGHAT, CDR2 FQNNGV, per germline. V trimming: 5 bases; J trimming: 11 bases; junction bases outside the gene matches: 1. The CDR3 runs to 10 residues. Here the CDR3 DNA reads TGTGCCAGCAGCGGGAGGGAGCAGTATTTT. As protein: CASSGREQYF.

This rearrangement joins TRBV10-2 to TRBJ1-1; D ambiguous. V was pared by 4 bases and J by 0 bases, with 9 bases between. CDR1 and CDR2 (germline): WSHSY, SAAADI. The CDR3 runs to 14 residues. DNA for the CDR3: TGCGCCAGCAGTGGGCCACGGGTGAACACTGAAGCTTTCTTT. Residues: CASSGPRVNTEAFF.

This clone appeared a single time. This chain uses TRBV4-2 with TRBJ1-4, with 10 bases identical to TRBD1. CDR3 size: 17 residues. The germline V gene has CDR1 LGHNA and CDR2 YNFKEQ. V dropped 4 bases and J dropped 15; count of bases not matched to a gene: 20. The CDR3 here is CASSLRPRDRGVRAVFF. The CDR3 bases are TGTGCCAGCAGCCTTCGGCCCCGGGACAGGGGCGTCAGGGCTGTGTTTTTT.

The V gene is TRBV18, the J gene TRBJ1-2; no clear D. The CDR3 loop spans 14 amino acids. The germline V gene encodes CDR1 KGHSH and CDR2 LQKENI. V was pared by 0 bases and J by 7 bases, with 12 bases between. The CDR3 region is CASSPPGPASGYTF. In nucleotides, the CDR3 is TGTGCCAGCTCACCACCAGGCCCTGCTAGTGGCTACACCTTC.

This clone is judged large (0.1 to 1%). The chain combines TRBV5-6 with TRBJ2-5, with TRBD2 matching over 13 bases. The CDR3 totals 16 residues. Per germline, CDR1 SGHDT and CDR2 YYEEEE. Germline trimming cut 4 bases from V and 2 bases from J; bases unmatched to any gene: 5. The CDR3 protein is CASSPGLAGRQETQYF. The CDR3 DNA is TGTGCCAGCAGCCCGGGACTAGCGGGGAGACAAGAGACCCAGTACTTC.

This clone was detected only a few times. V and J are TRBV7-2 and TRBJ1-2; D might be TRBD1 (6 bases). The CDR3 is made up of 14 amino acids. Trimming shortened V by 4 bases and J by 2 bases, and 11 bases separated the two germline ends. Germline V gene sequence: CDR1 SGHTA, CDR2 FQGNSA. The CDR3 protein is CASSSRTENYGYTF. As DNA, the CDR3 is TGTGCCAGCAGCTCTCGGACAGAAAACTATGGCTACACCTTC.

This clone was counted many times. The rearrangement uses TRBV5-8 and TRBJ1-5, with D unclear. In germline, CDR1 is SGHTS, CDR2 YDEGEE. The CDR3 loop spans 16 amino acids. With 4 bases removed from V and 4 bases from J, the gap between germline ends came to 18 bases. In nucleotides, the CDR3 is TGTGCCAGCAGCCTAACGTCGGGATTCTTAAATCAGCCCCAGCATTTT. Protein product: CASSLTSGFLNQPQHF.

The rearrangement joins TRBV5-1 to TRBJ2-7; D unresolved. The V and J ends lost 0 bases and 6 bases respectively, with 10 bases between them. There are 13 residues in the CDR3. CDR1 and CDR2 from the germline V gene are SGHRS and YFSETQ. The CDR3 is CASSLGTYAEQYF. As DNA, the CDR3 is TGCGCCAGCAGCTTGGGCACTTATGCCGAGCAGTACTTC.

The CDR3, as DNA: TGTGCCAGCAGTCAAAGGTTCCGGGGGGAGACCCAGTACTTC. Its protein product is CASSQRFRGETQYF. This chain joins TRBV7-2 and TRBJ2-5; possibly TRBD2 for D (6 bases). This CDR3 contains 14 residues. V shed 6 bases and J shed 5 bases, with 16 bases lying between them. CDR1 and CDR2 from the germline V gene are SGHTA and FQGNSA.

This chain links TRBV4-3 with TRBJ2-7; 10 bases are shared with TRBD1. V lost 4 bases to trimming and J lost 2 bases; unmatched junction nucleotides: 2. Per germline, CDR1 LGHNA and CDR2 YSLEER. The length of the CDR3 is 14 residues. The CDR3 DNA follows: TGCGCCAGCAGCCCGGGGACAGGGGCCTACGAGCAGTACTTC. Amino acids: CASSPGTGAYEQYF.

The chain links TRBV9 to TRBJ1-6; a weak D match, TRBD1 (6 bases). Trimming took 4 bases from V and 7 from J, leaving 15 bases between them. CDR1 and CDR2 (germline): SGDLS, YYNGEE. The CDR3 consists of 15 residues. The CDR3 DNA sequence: TGTGCCAGCAGCACCTTGGACAGTCGAAATTCACCCCTCCACTTT. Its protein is CASSTLDSRNSPLHF.

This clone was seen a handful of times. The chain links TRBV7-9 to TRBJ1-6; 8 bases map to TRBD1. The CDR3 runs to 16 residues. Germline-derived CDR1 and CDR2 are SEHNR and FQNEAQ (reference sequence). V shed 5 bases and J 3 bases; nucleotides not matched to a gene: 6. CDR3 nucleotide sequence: TGTGCCAGCAGCCAAGGACAGGGCTTCTATAATTCACCCCTCCACTTT. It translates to CASSQGQGFYNSPLHF.

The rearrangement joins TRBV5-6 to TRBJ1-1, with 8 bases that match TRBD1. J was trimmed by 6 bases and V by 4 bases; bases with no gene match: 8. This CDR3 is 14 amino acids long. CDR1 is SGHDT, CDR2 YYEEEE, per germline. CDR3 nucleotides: TGTGCCAGCAGCATACGACAGGGGCACGCTGAAGCTTTCTTT. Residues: CASSIRQGHAEAFF.

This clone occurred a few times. The CDR3 sequence: CASSPSPGGDNSPLHF. The DNA for the CDR3 is TGCGCCAGCAGCCCCTCTCCAGGGGGTGATAATTCACCCCTCCACTTT. The genes are TRBV5-1 and TRBJ1-6; 7 bases match TRBD1. CDR3 length equals 16 residues. In germline, CDR1 is SGHRS, CDR2 YFSETQ. V was clipped by 4 bases and J by 5 bases; unmatched bases: 9.

The CDR3 loop reads CASSENGGSTNQPQHF. The CDR3 DNA follows: TGTGCCAGCAGTGAAAACGGAGGGAGTACCAATCAGCCCCAGCATTTT. This rearrangement joins TRBV2 to TRBJ1-5; no firm D call. Germline V gives CDR1 SNHLY, CDR2 FYNNEI. V was shortened by 2 bases and J by 3 bases, with 14 bases between the two germline ends. The CDR3 is made up of 16 amino acids.

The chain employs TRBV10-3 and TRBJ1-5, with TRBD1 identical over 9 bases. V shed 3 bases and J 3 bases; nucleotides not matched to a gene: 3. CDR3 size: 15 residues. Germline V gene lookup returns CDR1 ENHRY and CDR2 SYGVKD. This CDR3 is CAISEGQGNNQPQHF. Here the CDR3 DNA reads TGTGCCATCAGTGAAGGACAGGGGAACAATCAGCCCCAGCATTTT.

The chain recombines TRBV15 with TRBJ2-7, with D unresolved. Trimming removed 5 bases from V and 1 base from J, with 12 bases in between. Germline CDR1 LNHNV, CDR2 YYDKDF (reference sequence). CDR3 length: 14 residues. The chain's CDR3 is CATSSPSGSYEQYF. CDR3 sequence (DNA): TGTGCCACCAGCTCTCCGTCCGGTTCCTACGAGCAGTACTTC.

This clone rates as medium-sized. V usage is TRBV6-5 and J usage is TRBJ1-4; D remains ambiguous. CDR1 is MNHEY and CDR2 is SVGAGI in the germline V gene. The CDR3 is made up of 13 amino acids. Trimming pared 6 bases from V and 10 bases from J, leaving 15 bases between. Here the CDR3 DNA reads TGTGCCAGCAGACCCGGTCAATTAGTAAAACTGTTTTTT. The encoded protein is CASRPGQLVKLFF.